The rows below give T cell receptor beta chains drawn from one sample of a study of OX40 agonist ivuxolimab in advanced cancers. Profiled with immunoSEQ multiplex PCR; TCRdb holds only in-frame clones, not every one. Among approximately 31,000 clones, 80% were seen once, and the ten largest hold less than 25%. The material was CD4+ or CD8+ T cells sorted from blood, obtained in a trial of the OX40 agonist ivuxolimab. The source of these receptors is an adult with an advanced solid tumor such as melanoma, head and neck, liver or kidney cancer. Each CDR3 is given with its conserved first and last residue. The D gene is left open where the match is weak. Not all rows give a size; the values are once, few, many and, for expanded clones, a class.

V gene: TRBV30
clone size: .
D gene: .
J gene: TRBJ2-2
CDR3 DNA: TGTGCCTGGAGTGTAGGGTTGAGTGAGGGGGGCCCGAACACCGGGGAGCTGTTTTTT
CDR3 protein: CAWSVGLSEGGPNTGELFF

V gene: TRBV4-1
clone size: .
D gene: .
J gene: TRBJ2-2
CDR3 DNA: TGCGCCAGCAGCCAAGTCTGGGCTCAGACCGGGGAGCTGTTTTTT
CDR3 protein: CASSQVWAQTGELFF

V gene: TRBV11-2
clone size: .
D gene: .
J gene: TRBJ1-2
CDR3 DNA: TGTGCCAGCAACTCGGGACTGAGTCGTATGGGGTATGGCTACACCTTC
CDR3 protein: CASNSGLSRMGYGYTF

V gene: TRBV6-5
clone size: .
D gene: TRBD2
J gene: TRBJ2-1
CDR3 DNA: TGTGCCAGCAGCCGGACTAGCGGTGCCTACAATGAGCAGTTCTTC
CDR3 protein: CASSRTSGAYNEQFF

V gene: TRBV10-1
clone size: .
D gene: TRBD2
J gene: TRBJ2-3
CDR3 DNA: TGCGCCAGCAGTGAGTCGCTAGCGGGGGGGACAGATACGCAGTATTTT
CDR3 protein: CASSESLAGGTDTQYF

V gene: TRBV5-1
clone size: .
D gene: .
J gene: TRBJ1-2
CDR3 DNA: TGCGCCAGCAGCTTGGATGCCGCTGACATTAACTATGGCTACACCTTC
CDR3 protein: CASSLDAADINYGYTF

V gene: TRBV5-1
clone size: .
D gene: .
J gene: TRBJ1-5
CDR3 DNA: TGCGCCAGCAGGGTAGACACAGGGAATAGTCAGCCCCAGCATTTT
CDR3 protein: CASRVDTGNSQPQHF

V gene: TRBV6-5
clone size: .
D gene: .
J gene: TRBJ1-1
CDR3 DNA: TGTGCCAGCAGGACCGGGGGTGCCACTGAAGCTTTCTTT
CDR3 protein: CASRTGGATEAFF

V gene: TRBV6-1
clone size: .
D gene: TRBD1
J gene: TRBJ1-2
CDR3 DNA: TGTGCCAGCAGTGAAAGTAGACAGGGGACCTTCCGAAACTATGGCTACACCTTC
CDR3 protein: CASSESRQGTFRNYGYTF

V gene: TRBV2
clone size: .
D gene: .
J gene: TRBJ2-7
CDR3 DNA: TGTGCCAGCAGTGGCGTTACCTACGAGCAGTACTTC
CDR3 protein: CASSGVTYEQYF

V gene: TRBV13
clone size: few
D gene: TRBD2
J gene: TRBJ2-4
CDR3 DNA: TGTGCCAGCAGCGCCGGACTAGCGGGGGGGTTAGCCAAAAACATTCAGTACTTC
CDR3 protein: CASSAGLAGGLAKNIQYF

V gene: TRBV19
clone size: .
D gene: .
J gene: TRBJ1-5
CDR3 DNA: TGTGCCAGTAGTTCCCAGGTTCAGGGCGACAATCAGCCCCAGCATTTT
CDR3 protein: CASSSQVQGDNQPQHF

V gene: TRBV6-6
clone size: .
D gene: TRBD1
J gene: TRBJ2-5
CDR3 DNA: TGTGCCAGCAGCCGGGACAGGGCCCAAGAGACCCAGTACTTC
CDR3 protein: CASSRDRAQETQYF

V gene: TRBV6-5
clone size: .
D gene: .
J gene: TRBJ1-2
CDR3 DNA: TGTGCCAGCAGTTTTAACAGGGAGGATGGCTACACCTTC
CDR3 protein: CASSFNREDGYTF

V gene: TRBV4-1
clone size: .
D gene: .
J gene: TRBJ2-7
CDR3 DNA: TGCGCCAGCAGCCAAGTTTTCGCAGGAACTAAAGACGAGCAGTACTTC
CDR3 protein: CASSQVFAGTKDEQYF

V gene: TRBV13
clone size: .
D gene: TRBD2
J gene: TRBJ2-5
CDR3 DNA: TGTGCCAGCAGCGCGGGACTAGCCCAAGAGACCCAGTACTTC
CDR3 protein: CASSAGLAQETQYF

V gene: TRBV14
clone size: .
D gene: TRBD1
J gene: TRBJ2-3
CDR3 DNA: TGTGCCAGCAGTCCAGGGGGCACTACGCAGTATTTT
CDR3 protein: CASSPGGTTQYF

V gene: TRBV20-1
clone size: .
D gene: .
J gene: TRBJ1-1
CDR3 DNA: TGCAGTGCTAGATTATACACTGAAGCTTTCTTT
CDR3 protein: CSARLYTEAFF

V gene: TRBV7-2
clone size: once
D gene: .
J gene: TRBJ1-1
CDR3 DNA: TGTGCCAGCCTGGGACGGTTGAACACTGAAGCTTTCTTT
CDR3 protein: CASLGRLNTEAFF

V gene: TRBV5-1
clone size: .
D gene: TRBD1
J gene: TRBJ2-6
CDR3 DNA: TGCGCCAGCAGCTTGGGGGCAGGGGGCAACTCTGGGGCCAACGTCCTGACTTTC
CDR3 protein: CASSLGAGGNSGANVLTF

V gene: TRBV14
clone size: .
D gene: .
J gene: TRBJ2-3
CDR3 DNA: TGTGCCAGCAGCCAAGGGCTTTCCATAAGCACAGATACGCAGTATTTT
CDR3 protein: CASSQGLSISTDTQYF

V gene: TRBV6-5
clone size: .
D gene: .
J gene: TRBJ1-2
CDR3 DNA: TGTGCCAGCAGTTACCCCCCGGGGGGGGGTGGCTACACCTTC
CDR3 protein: CASSYPPGGGGYTF

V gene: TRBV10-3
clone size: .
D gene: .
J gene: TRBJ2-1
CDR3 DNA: TGTGCCATCAGTGAGTCGAGGGCGCGCAGCAATGAGCAGTTCTTC
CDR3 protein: CAISESRARSNEQFF

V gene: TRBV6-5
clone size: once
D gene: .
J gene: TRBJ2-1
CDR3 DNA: TGTGCCATCCGCCAGGGGTCCTACAATGAGCAGTTCTTC
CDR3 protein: CAIRQGSYNEQFF

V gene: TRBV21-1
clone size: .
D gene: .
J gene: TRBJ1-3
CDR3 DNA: TGTGCCAGCAGCAAAGAGACTACGATCTCTGGAAACACCATATATTTT
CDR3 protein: CASSKETTISGNTIYF

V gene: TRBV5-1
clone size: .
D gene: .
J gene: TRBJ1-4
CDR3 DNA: TGCGCCAGCAGCTTGTCGGCGCCGGCTAATGAAAAACTGTTTTTT
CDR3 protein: CASSLSAPANEKLFF

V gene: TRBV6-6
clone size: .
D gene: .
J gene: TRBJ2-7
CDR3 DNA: TGTGCCAGCAGTTACTTACAGGGAAACGAGCAGTACTTC
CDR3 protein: CASSYLQGNEQYF

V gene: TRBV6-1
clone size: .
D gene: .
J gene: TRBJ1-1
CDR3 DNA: TGTGCCAGCACCGACGGGAGTGGGGCTTTCTTT
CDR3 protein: CASTDGSGAFF

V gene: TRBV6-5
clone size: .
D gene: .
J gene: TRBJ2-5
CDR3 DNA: TGTGCCAGCAGTTCCGGAAGTTCCCAAGAGACCCAGTACTTC
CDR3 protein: CASSSGSSQETQYF

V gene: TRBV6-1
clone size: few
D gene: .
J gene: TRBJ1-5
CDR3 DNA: TGTGCCAGCACCCCGATTAGCAATCAGCCCCAGCATTTT
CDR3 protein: CASTPISNQPQHF

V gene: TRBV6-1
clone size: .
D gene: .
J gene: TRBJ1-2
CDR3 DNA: TGTGCCAGCAGTGAAGCGGGCAGGGTATCTACCTATGGCTACACCTTC
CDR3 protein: CASSEAGRVSTYGYTF

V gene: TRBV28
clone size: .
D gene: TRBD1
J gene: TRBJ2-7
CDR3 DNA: TGTGCCAGCAGCTCGACAGGGCCCAACTACGAGCAGTACTTC
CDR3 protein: CASSSTGPNYEQYF

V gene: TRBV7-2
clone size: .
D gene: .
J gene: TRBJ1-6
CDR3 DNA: TGTGCCAGCAGCTTAGATAGCACTGATCATTCCCTCCACTTT
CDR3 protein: CASSLDSTDHSLHF

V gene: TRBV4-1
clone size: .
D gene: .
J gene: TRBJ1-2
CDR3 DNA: TGCGCCAGCAGCCAACAGGGTTTGTATGGCTACACCTTC
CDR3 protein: CASSQQGLYGYTF

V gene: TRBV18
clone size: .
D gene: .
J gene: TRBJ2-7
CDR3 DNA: TGTGCCAGCTCACCATCCGGGCAGCTTGCGGACGAGCAGTACTTC
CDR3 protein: CASSPSGQLADEQYF

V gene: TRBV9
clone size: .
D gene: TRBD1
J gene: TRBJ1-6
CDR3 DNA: TGTGCCAGCAGCGTAGTTGGGACAGGGGGCTCACCCCTCCACTTT
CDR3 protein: CASSVVGTGGSPLHF

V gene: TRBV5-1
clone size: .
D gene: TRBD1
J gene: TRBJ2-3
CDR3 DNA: TGCGCCAGCAGCCCGGACAGGCTACAAGATACGCAGTATTTT
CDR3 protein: CASSPDRLQDTQYF

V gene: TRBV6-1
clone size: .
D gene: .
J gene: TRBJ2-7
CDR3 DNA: TGTGCCAGCAGTCTCCCCCGGGACAACTCCTACGAGCAGTACTTC
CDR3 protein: CASSLPRDNSYEQYF

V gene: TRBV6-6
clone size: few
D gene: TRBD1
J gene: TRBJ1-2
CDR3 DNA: TGTGCCAGCATACGGCAGGGGGGGCATGGCTACACCTTC
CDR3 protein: CASIRQGGHGYTF

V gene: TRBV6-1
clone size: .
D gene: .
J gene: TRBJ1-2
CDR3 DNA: TGTGCCAGCAGCAGGATGGGGAACTATGGCTACACCTTC
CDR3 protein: CASSRMGNYGYTF

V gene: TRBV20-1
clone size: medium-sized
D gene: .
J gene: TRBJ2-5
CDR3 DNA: TGCAGTGCTACTGGAGAGACCCAGTACTTC
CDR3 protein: CSATGETQYF

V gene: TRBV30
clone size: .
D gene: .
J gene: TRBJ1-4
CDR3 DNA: TGTGCCTGGAATAAAGCAACTAATGAAAAACTGTTTTTT
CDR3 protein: CAWNKATNEKLFF

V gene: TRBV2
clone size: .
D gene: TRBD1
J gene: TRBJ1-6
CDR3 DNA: TGTGCCAGCATTTCTAGGACAGGGAGTTCACCCCTCCACTTT
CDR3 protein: CASISRTGSSPLHF

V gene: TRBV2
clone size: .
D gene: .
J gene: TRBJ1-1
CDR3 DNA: TGTGCCAGCAGCGCTCCGGCCGGACAGTTCATGAACACTGAAGCTTTCTTT
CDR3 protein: CASSAPAGQFMNTEAFF

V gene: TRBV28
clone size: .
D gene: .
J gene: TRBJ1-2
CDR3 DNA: TGTGCCAGCAGTTTAAGCGGGGCATATGGTGGCTACACCTTC
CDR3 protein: CASSLSGAYGGYTF

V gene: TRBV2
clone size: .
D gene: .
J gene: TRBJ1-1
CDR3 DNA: TGTGCCAGCCTGAGGGTCACTGAAGCTTTCTTT
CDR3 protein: CASLRVTEAFF

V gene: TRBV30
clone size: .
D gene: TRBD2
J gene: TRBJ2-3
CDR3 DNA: TGTGCCTGGAGTGGACTAGCGGGGACAGATACGCAGTATTTT
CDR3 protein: CAWSGLAGTDTQYF

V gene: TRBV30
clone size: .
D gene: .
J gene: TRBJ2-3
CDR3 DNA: TGTGCCTGGAGTCTGTGGGGGAGCACAGATACGCAGTATTTT
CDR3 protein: CAWSLWGSTDTQYF

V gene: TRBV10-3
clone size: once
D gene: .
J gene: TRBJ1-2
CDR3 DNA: TGTGCCATCAGTCCAGCCTCCTACAACTATGGCTACACCTTC
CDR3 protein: CAISPASYNYGYTF

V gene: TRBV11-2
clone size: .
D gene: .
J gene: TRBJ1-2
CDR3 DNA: TGTGCCAGCAGCTTTGCGGTGCGGACACCGGATGGCTACACCTTC
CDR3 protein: CASSFAVRTPDGYTF